This T cell receptor beta chain stems from a study of T cells after yellow fever vaccination. MiXCR was run by TCRdb on the 5' RACE reads, yielding one entry per CDR3 protein. The profile shows under 350,000 distinct CDR3 sequences, approximately 4% of them singletons. Study-level findings and limits: One caveat is that FACS-sorted repertoires could contain abundant clonotypes contaminating from the bulk population. Weaker in magnitude, the secondary response showed a faster peak on day 5 versus 15.

This CDR3 is built from 13 residues. CDR1 and CDR2 (germline): MNHEY, SMNVEV (reference sequence). With 8 bases removed from V and 4 bases from J, the gap between germline ends came to 14 bases. To note about this clonotype: The antigen is not known.

The sequencing used PBMCs, collected 5 days after the yellow fever booster vaccination. The rearrangement joins TRBV27 to TRBJ1-2; possibly TRBD1 for D (5 bases). The sequence derives from a man between 18 and 29 years old who received the YFV17D yellow fever vaccine. The CDR3 DNA is TGTGCCAGCGGCGACTCAGGGTTCTATGGCTACACCTTC. Its translation is CASGDSGFYGYTF.